The 14 T cell receptor beta chains below were found in one sample sequenced in a study of shared clonotypes between healthy human individuals. Naive CD8 isolation took CD45RO-negative cells positively selected for CCR7 and excluded terminally differentiated effector memory CD45RA+ cells. TCRdb keeps only in-frame clones here, not all; method: immunoSEQ multiplex PCR. The repertoire holds about 1.9 million clones, roughly 93% seen once, with roughly 1.7% in the top ten. Sequenced: naive CD8+ T cells from PBMCs. These receptors were collected from a man between 18 and 29 years old in good health. Some clones in this sample may be carry-over from other donors' samples.

The J gene is TRBJ1-2, the V gene TRBV19; D is uncertain. The CDR3 has 14 residues. Deletions cut 3 bases from V and 2 bases from J, with 10 bases between. Germline V gene sequence: CDR1 LNHDA, CDR2 SQIVND (reference sequence). CDR3 sequence: CASSIQQKNYGYTF. The DNA of the CDR3 is TGTGCCAGTAGTATCCAACAGAAGAACTATGGCTACACCTTC. Combining the CDR3 with reference TRBV19 and TRBJ1-2 gives the whole variable domain DGGITQSPKYLFRKEGQNVTLSCEQNLNHDAMYWYRQDPGQGLRLIYYSQIVNDFQKGDIAEGYSVSREKKESFPLTVTSAQKNPTAFYLCASSIQQKNYGYTFGSGTRLTVV.

The chain joins TRBV27 to TRBJ2-7, with 7 nucleotides matching TRBD1. The CDR3 loop spans 15 amino acids. V gave up 5 bases and J gave up 3 bases; unmatched junction bases: 10. Per the germline V gene, CDR1 is MNHEY and CDR2 is SMNVEV (reference sequence). Here the CDR3 reads CASSLRDRSLYEQYF. The CDR3 DNA sequence: TGTGCCAGCAGTCTAAGGGACAGATCACTCTACGAGCAGTACTTC.

This chain joins TRBV5-4 and TRBJ2-7; perhaps TRBD2 as D (6 bases). The CDR3 has 15 residues. CDR1 and CDR2 from the germline V gene are SGHNT and YYREEE (reference sequence). The V end lost 4 bases, the J end lost 6 bases, and 20 bases lay between the germline ends. This CDR3 reads CASSSMGTLGGEQYF. DNA of the CDR3: TGTGCCAGCAGCAGCATGGGGACCCTCGGGGGCGAGCAGTACTTC.

This chain links TRBV9 with TRBJ2-7; D not certain. The CDR3 totals 13 residues. V lost 4 bases, J lost 0 bases, and 8 bases lay in between. Germline loops: CDR1 SGDLS, CDR2 YYNGEE. CDR3: CASSSPHSYEQYF. The DNA of the CDR3 is TGTGCCAGCAGCTCCCCCCACTCCTACGAGCAGTACTTC.

This chain joins TRBV18 and TRBJ2-2; D unresolved. This CDR3 has 14 residues. Per the germline V gene, CDR1 is KGHSH and CDR2 is LQKENI. Deletions cut 2 bases from V and 5 bases from J, with 9 bases between. CDR3 DNA sequence: TGTGCCAGCTCACCAGATGAGAGAACCGGGGAGCTGTTTTTT. This codes for CASSPDERTGELFF.

The chain combines TRBV7-9 with TRBJ1-2; 10 nucleotides line up with TRBD1. The CDR3 totals 16 residues. In germline, CDR1 is SEHNR, CDR2 FQNEAQ (reference sequence). J lost 4 bases, V lost 5 bases, and 10 bases had no gene match. CDR3 in amino acids: CASSPPGTGDGYGYTF. The CDR3 DNA is TGTGCCAGCAGCCCGCCGGGGACAGGGGACGGCTATGGCTACACCTTC.

The V gene is TRBV27, the J gene TRBJ1-2; 10 bases are shared with TRBD1. From germline, CDR1 is MNHEY and CDR2 SMNVEV (reference sequence). V was pared by 4 bases and J by 7 bases, with 12 bases of the junction left unmatched. The CDR3 extends over 16 amino acids. The CDR3 bases are TGTGCCAGCAGTTCCTTCCGGGACAGGGGTTTGTTTGGCTACACCTTC. As protein: CASSSFRDRGLFGYTF.

V gene TRBV30 combines with J gene TRBJ2-7; 7 nucleotides align to TRBD1. CDR3 length: 15 amino acids. V dropped 1 base and J dropped 3; count of bases not matched to a gene: 9. Germline lookup yields CDR1 GTSNPN and CDR2 SVGIG (reference sequence). This CDR3 reads CAWSGQGQPLYEQYF. The CDR3 DNA sequence: TGTGCCTGGAGTGGACAGGGTCAACCCCTCTACGAGCAGTACTTC. Supplemented by reference TRBV30 and TRBJ2-7, the full variable domain reads SQTIHQWPATLVQPVGSPLSLECTVEGTSNPNLYWYRQAAGRGLQLLFYSVGIGQISSEVPQNLSASRPQDRQFILSSKKLLLSDSGFYLCAWSGQGQPLYEQYFGPGTRLTVT.

This chain links TRBV4-1 with TRBJ2-5; D gene ambiguous. CDR3 length equals 13 residues. Trimming took off 0 bases at V and 4 bases at J, with 6 bases between the two ends. Germline V gives CDR1 MGHRA, CDR2 YSYEKL. The DNA for the CDR3 is TGCGCCAGCAGCCAAGATAAGGGAGAGACCCAGTACTTC. This sequence encodes CASSQDKGETQYF.

CDR3 residues: CASRTQGAGTEAFF. The DNA of the CDR3 is TGTGCCAGCAGAACACAGGGGGCGGGCACTGAAGCTTTCTTT. The chain recombines TRBV27 with TRBJ1-1, with 9 nucleotides matching TRBD1. The J segment lost 4 bases and the V segment lost 6 bases, leaving 6 bases of the junction unmatched. CDR1 is MNHEY and CDR2 is SMNVEV in the germline V gene (reference sequence). This CDR3 region has 14 residues.

The J gene is TRBJ2-7, the V gene TRBV13; 7 bases match TRBD2. Looked up from germline, CDR1 is PRHDT and CDR2 is FYEKMQ (reference sequence). The CDR3 contains 17 residues. V lost 5 bases and J lost 1; bases outside the gene matches: 14. The CDR3 DNA sequence: TGTGCCAGCAGCGATACGGCCAAAAGCGGGAATTCCTACGAGCAGTACTTC. Translated: CASSDTAKSGNSYEQYF.

J is TRBJ1-1 and V is TRBV20-1, with 9 bases that match TRBD1. J gave up 6 bases and V 5 bases, and 1 base lay outside the gene matches. The CDR3 extends over 11 amino acids. Germline-derived CDR1 and CDR2 are DFQATT and SNEGSKA (reference sequence). The CDR3 reads CSARTGAEAFF. CDR3 DNA: TGCAGTGCTCGGACAGGGGCTGAAGCTTTCTTT.

The chain recombines TRBV27 with TRBJ2-3; D gene uncertain. This CDR3 region has 15 residues. Looked up from germline, CDR1 is MNHEY and CDR2 is SMNVEV (reference sequence). V lost 2 bases, J lost 2 bases, and 11 bases lay in between. The CDR3 DNA reads as TGTGCCAGCAGTTTAGCGGAGCTTTTCACAGATACGCAGTATTTT. Its protein is CASSLAELFTDTQYF.

The chain is built from TRBV27 and TRBJ1-1; TRBD1 matches 9 bases. V was clipped by 8 bases and J by 5 bases; unmatched bases: 12. Germline values: CDR1 MNHEY, CDR2 SMNVEV (reference sequence). This CDR3 comprises 15 residues. The chain's CDR3 is CASFRTGVWGTEAFF. CDR3 DNA sequence: TGTGCCAGCTTTAGGACAGGGGTCTGGGGGACTGAAGCTTTCTTT.